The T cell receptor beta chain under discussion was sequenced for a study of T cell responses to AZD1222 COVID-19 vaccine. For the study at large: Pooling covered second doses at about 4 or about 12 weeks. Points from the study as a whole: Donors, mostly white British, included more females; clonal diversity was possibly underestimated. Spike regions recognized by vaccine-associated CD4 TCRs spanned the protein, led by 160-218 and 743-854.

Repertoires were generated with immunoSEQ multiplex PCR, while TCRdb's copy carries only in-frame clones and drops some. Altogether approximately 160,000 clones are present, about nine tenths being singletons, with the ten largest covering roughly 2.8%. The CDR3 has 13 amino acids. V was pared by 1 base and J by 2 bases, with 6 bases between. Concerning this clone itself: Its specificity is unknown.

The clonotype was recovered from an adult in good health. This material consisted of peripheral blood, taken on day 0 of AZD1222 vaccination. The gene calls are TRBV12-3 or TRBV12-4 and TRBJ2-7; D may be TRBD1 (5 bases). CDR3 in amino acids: CASSLGTTYEQYF. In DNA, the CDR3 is TGTGCCAGCAGTTTAGGGACAACCTACGAGCAGTACTTC.